This T cell receptor (beta chain) was profiled in a study of shared T cell receptors in the human thymus. Profiled with immunoSEQ multiplex PCR; TCRdb holds only in-frame clones, not every one. The profile shows hundreds of thousands of clones, more than 75% of them singletons. Trimming shortened V by 5 bases and J by 4 bases, and 24 bases separated the two germline ends. The CDR3 runs to 17 residues. Germline V gene sequence: CDR1 KGHSH, CDR2 LQKENI. Another study also made use of these data, one on human thymus T cells.

Sequencing was carried out using thymocytes. The rearrangement links TRBV18 to TRBJ2-7, with D tentatively TRBD2 (6 bases). This clonotype was sampled from a boy in the first two years of life with a congenital heart defect. CDR3 protein: CASSAAGPGGSWYEQYF. The CDR3 coding sequence is TGTGCCAGCTCAGCCGCAGGGCCCGGAGGGAGTTGGTACGAGCAGTACTTC.